These 7 T cell receptor beta chains were all obtained from the same sample, sequenced in a study of beta chain features in type 1 diabetes. Broader study findings: All four CD4+ subsets of Type 1 diabetes patients contained TCRB CDR3s that were moderately but significantly shorter.

The authors reverse transcribed all of the isolated RNA, so sequencing captured expressed TCRB transcripts. Repertoires were generated with immunoSEQ multiplex PCR, while TCRdb's copy carries only in-frame clones and drops some. The profile shows roughly 14,000 clones, more than 65% of them singletons. Their recognized antigens are unknown. Sequenced: Tregs from blood. The origin of the receptors is a man aged 25-45 years with type 1 diabetes.

The chain uses TRBV2 and TRBJ2-5; tentative D call: TRBD2 (5 bases). The germline V gene encodes CDR1 SNHLY and CDR2 FYNNEI. V lost 4 bases and J 6 bases, leaving 12 bases between the germline ends. The CDR3 loop spans 13 amino acids. CDR3 in amino acids: CASSGEGGKTQYF. CDR3 bases: TGTGCCAGCAGTGGCGAGGGCGGAAAGACCCAGTACTTC.

The sample holds a few counts of this clone. The J gene is TRBJ2-7, the V gene TRBV27; TRBD1 aligns across 10 bases. CDR1 and CDR2 (germline): MNHEY, SMNVEV (reference sequence). The CDR3 sequence is 15 residues long. The V segment lost 3 bases and the J segment 6 bases; nucleotides outside the gene matches: 8. CDR3 nucleotides: TGTGCCAGCAGTTTGACCGGGACAGGGGTACTCGAGCAGTACTTC. It translates to CASSLTGTGVLEQYF.

The chain is built from TRBV5-1 and TRBJ1-2; D perhaps matches TRBD1 (6 bases). The V end lost 1 base, the J end lost 4 bases, and 17 bases lay between the germline ends. Looked up from germline, CDR1 is SGHRS and CDR2 is YFSETQ. The CDR3 runs 16 residues. Written as DNA, the CDR3 is TGCGCCAGCAGCTTGTGGGACATAAAATCGAGCTATGGCTACACCTTC. Protein product: CASSLWDIKSSYGYTF. The entire variable domain, with the rest obtained from reference TRBV5-1 and TRBJ1-2, is as follows: KAGVTQTPRYLIKTRGQQVTLSCSPISGHRSVSWYQQTPGQGLQFLFEYFSETQRNKGNFPGRFSGRQFSNSRSEMNVSTLELGDSALYLCASSLWDIKSSYGYTFGSGTRLTVV.

This rearrangement joins TRBV9 to TRBJ2-5; 12 bases match TRBD2. V dropped 4 bases and J dropped 2; count of bases not matched to a gene: 6. The CDR3 covers 16 residues. Looked up from germline, CDR1 is SGDLS and CDR2 is YYNGEE. The CDR3 region is CASSPAGTSGQETQYF. The CDR3 region has the DNA TGTGCCAGCAGCCCCGCCGGGACTAGCGGGCAAGAGACCCAGTACTTC.

This chain connects TRBV5-4 to TRBJ1-1; TRBD1 matches 12 bases. V lost 3 bases and J lost 6; bases outside the gene matches: 0. This CDR3 is 13 amino acids long. Germline CDR1 and CDR2: SGHNT and YYREEE (reference sequence). DNA of the CDR3: TGTGCCAGCAGCTGGGACAGGGGGCCTGAAGCTTTCTTT. Translation gives CASSWDRGPEAFF.

V usage is TRBV19 and J usage is TRBJ2-1; TRBD2 matches 11 bases. Trimming removed 4 bases from V and 4 bases from J; junction bases left unmatched: 9. Germline V gene sequence: CDR1 LNHDA, CDR2 SQIVND (reference sequence). The CDR3 is made up of 17 amino acids. CDR3 region: CASSSSHTSGGYNEQFF. CDR3 in DNA: TGTGCCAGTAGTAGCAGTCATACTAGCGGGGGATACAATGAGCAGTTCTTC. Full variable domain (remainder filled in from reference TRBV19 and TRBJ2-1): DGGITQSPKYLFRKEGQNVTLSCEQNLNHDAMYWYRQDPGQGLRLIYYSQIVNDFQKGDIAEGYSVSREKKESFPLTVTSAQKNPTAFYLCASSSSHTSGGYNEQFFGPGTRLTVL.

This chain uses TRBV5-6 with TRBJ2-1, with 13 bases that match TRBD2. CDR3 size: 16 residues. From germline, CDR1 is SGHDT and CDR2 YYEEEE. V lost 2 bases and J lost 7; bases outside the gene matches: 6. CDR3 nucleotide sequence: TGTGCCAGCAGCTTTACCGGACTAGCGGGAGTAAATGAGCAGTTCTTC. Translation: CASSFTGLAGVNEQFF.